This TCR beta chain came from a study of CXCR3-negative and CXCR3-positive naive CD8 T cells. Each CD8+ T cell subset was sorted in triplicate, 300,000 or so cells each. The length of the CDR3 is 11 residues. The germline CDR1 and CDR2 sequences are SQVTM and ANQGSEA. General study findings and limits: CXCR3-negative and CXCR3-positive naive cells shared comparable TRBV-TRBJ usage, but memory cells did not. Each naive subset displayed comparably high diversity, whereas memory CD8+ cells displayed much lower diversity.

As concerns this clonotype: What it binds is not known.

UMI-labeled TRB cDNA libraries were prepared by 5' RACE. TCRdb reprocessed the 5' RACE reads, keeping one entry per CDR3 protein, no DNA. This repertoire comprises about 56,000 distinct CDR3 sequences; its ten largest clones make up approximately 22%. The source of this sequence is a human donor in good health. Some clones in this sample may be carry-over from other donors' samples. This chain joins TRBV29-1 and TRBJ1-1. Material: memory CD8+ T cells from blood. CDR3 protein: CSVETNTEAFF. Filled out from reference TRBV29-1 and TRBJ1-1, the complete variable domain reads SAVISQKPSRDICQRGTSLTIQCQVDSQVTMMFWYRQQPGQSLTLIATANQGSEATYESGFVIDKFPISRPNLTFSTLTVSNMSPEDSSIYLCSVETNTEAFFGQGTRLTVV.